This is a list of T cell receptor beta chains from one sample in a study of neurological immune-mediated disorders. TCRdb re-derived calls from the 5' RACE reads in MiXCR, one entry per CDR3 protein. The sample lists roughly 47,000 distinct CDR3 sequences, less than 5% occurring once. The specimen sequenced was PBMCs. These receptors were collected from a woman in her sixties with multiple sclerosis. CDR3s include the opening cysteine and the closing phenylalanine or tryptophan. Each record gives: V gene, CDR3 protein.

V gene: TRBV20-1
CDR3 protein: CGITSSTDTQYF

V gene: TRBV11-2
CDR3 protein: CASRPTVAGVNEQFF

V gene: TRBV12-3/TRBV12-4
CDR3 protein: CASSFRGEETQYF

V gene: TRBV4-2
CDR3 protein: CASSQVAGLKETQYF

V gene: TRBV3-1
CDR3 protein: CASSQDLLGPQHF

V gene: TRBV2
CDR3 protein: CASRYSNQPQNF

V gene: TRBV11-3
CDR3 protein: CASSLDPWGDTQYF

V gene: TRBV12-3/TRBV12-4
CDR3 protein: CASRQRLQNVLTF

V gene: TRBV18
CDR3 protein: CASSPDSKETQYF

V gene: TRBV10-3
CDR3 protein: CAIQGARTDTQYF

V gene: TRBV7-9
CDR3 protein: CASSLVGQGGYTF

V gene: TRBV7-8
CDR3 protein: CASSLLGDTQYF

V gene: TRBV20-1
CDR3 protein: CSARGLQGVETQYF

V gene: TRBV20-1
CDR3 protein: CSARDIEWAGARNTEAFF

V gene: TRBV7-3
CDR3 protein: CASSLGKGNYEQYF

V gene: TRBV21-1
CDR3 protein: CASSRTPQAKNIQYF

V gene: TRBV20-1
CDR3 protein: CSARDRGQGAYNSPLHF

V gene: TRBV5-1
CDR3 protein: CASSKWTGAETQYF

V gene: TRBV28
CDR3 protein: CASSLWGVIDTEAFF

V gene: TRBV5-1
CDR3 protein: CASSGTGGTSYSEQYF

V gene: TRBV5-5
CDR3 protein: CASRPGQELGQPQHF

V gene: TRBV5-1
CDR3 protein: CASSPSEGLNTGELFF

V gene: TRBV11-2
CDR3 protein: CASSQDRVMETQYF

V gene: TRBV5-1
CDR3 protein: CASSLQGSYEQYF

V gene: TRBV20-1
CDR3 protein: CSARGDNEQFF

V gene: TRBV27
CDR3 protein: CASSPAGSFYNEQFF

V gene: TRBV5-1
CDR3 protein: CASSLEVSYGYTF

V gene: TRBV7-9
CDR3 protein: CASSQGGSNQPQHF

V gene: TRBV9
CDR3 protein: CASSVGAALGETQYF

V gene: TRBV11-2
CDR3 protein: CASSGPTGGYGYTF

V gene: TRBV20-1
CDR3 protein: CSAGTSLYEQYF

V gene: TRBV7-9
CDR3 protein: CASARGNNEQFF

V gene: TRBV24-1
CDR3 protein: CATQWTGSNEQFF